What follows are 31 T cell receptor beta chains derived from one specimen sequenced in a study of blood T cells in healthy people across ages. A second PCR of roughly 7 to 11 cycles used a sample-barcoded 5' primer and a J-beta primer mix. TCRdb called the 5' RACE reads again in MiXCR, with one record for every CDR3 protein. Among over 600,000 distinct CDR3 sequences, about 42% were seen once, and the ten largest hold 18%. Sequenced input: blood. These receptors came from a man of 80 years or more in good health.

This clonotype has just one count. The J gene is TRBJ2-4, the V gene TRBV29-1, with D perhaps matching TRBD1 or TRBD2 (5 bases each). TRBJ2-7 explains the end of the DNA better; the J call may be wrong. The CDR3 consists of 11 residues. CDR1 SQVTM and CDR2 ANQGSEA come from the germline V gene. The DNA for the CDR3 is TGCAGCGAGGGACGGGCCTACGAGCAGTACTTC. It specifies CSEGRAYEQYF.

This clonotype has more than one count but fewer than ten. At one end, the junction sequence differs from germline, possibly due to a read error. The V call is TRBV7-2, the J call TRBJ2-5, with D possibly being TRBD2 (5 bases). There are 15 residues in the CDR3. Per germline, CDR1 SGHTA and CDR2 FQGNSA. In nucleotides, the CDR3 is TGTGCCAGCAGCTTAGGTGGGAGAGTCGAAGAGGCCCAGTACTTC. Protein product: CASSLGGRVEEAQYF.

The chain links TRBV4-1 to TRBJ1-5; D is unclear. CDR1 is MGHRA and CDR2 is YSYEKL in the germline V gene. V was clipped by 1 base and J by 2 bases, with 12 bases between them. The CDR3 consists of 16 residues. CDR3 nucleotide sequence: TGCGCCAGCAGCCAAGGGTCAGTTCTTGGCAATCAGCCCCAGCATTTT. It codes for CASSQGSVLGNQPQHF.

The rearrangement joins TRBV20-1 to TRBJ1-1; D is ambiguous. Germline V CDR1 and CDR2: DFQATT, SNEGSKA (reference sequence). The CDR3 is made up of 13 amino acids. V lost 2 bases and J 2 bases, leaving 9 bases between the germline ends. CDR3 DNA sequence: TGCAGTGCTAGATACAGATCCAACACTGAAGCTTTCTTT. This translates into CSARYRSNTEAFF.

The chain employs TRBV6-5 and TRBJ2-3; TRBD2 is a possible D gene (6 bases). V gave up 0 bases and J gave up 14 bases, with 18 bases separating them. The CDR3 has 14 residues. Germline values: CDR1 MNHEY, CDR2 SVGAGI. The CDR3 DNA reads TGTGCCAGCAGTTACTCCCGGGGAGGCAGATACGCGTATTTT. This codes for CASSYSRGGRYAYF.

Concerning this clonotype: Germline is not matched at one junction end, which may reflect a read error. The rearrangement joins TRBV6-5 to TRBJ2-5; tentatively, D is TRBD2 (5 bases). The J call may be incorrect, as the DNA end agrees better with TRBJ2-7. The CDR3 is made up of 14 amino acids. CDR1 MNHEY and CDR2 SVGAGI come from the germline V gene. CDR3 protein: CTSRRAGVNYEQYF. The DNA for the CDR3 is TGTACCAGCAGGCGGGCCGGGGTCAACTACGAGCAGTACTTC.

The chain is built from TRBV7-9 and TRBJ2-1; D is perhaps TRBD1 or TRBD2 (5 bases each). V was pared by 2 bases and J by 15 bases, with 17 bases between. Germline V gene sequence: CDR1 SEHNR, CDR2 FQNEAQ (reference sequence). The CDR3 totals 13 residues. The CDR3 sequence: CASSLPGRSTRFF. The CDR3 DNA reads as TGTGCCAGCAGCTTACCGGGACGCTCTACTCGGTTCTTC.

There are a few counts of this clonotype. This rearrangement joins TRBV12-3 or TRBV12-4 to TRBJ1-5, with D hard to call. The germline V and J ends were trimmed by 5 bases and 3 bases, with 11 bases remaining between them. The CDR3 is 14 amino acids. CDR3 sequence: CASSPAGNNQPQHF. In nucleotides, the CDR3 is TGTGCCAGCAGTCCCGCCGGGAACAATCAGCCCCAGCATTTT.

The chain uses TRBV20-1 and TRBJ2-5; D may be TRBD1 or TRBD2 (6 bases each). The J call may be faulty, since TRBJ2-7 better matches the DNA end. Per germline, CDR1 DFQATT and CDR2 SNEGSKA (reference sequence). This CDR3 is 12 amino acids long. CDR3 DNA sequence: TGCAGTGCTAGCGGGGGCCGGTACGAGCAGTACTTC. The encoded protein is CSASGGRYEQYF.

The rearrangement uses TRBV20-1 and TRBJ2-1, with TRBD2 matching 8 bases. The assigned J gene may be wrong: the sequence end matches TRBJ2-7 better. This CDR3 contains 15 residues. In germline, CDR1 is DFQATT, CDR2 SNEGSKA (reference sequence). The CDR3 reads CSARVGAGVYNEQYF. The CDR3, as DNA: TGCAGTGCTAGAGTTGGAGCGGGAGTCTACAATGAGCAGTACTTC.

The chain has TRBV27 and TRBJ2-3, with TRBD2 matching 9 bases. Germline trimming cut 4 bases from V and 6 bases from J; bases unmatched to any gene: 8. The CDR3 sequence is 15 residues long. CDR1 is MNHEY, CDR2 SMNVEV, per germline (reference sequence). CDR3 protein: CASSYRGRGVDTQYF. The DNA of the CDR3 is TGTGCCAGCAGTTACCGCGGGAGGGGGGTCGATACGCAGTATTTT.

This clonotype was counted a few times. The junction departs from the called germline gene at one end, perhaps through a read error. The genes are TRBV7-2 and TRBJ2-5; 11 bases fit TRBD2. The CDR3 runs to 14 residues. The germline CDR1 and CDR2 sequences are SGHTA and FQGNSA. In nucleotides, the CDR3 is TGTGCCAGCAGCATAGCGGGAGGGCGGGAGACCCAGTACTTC. Translation gives CASSIAGGRETQYF. The variable domain in full, completed from reference TRBV7-2 and TRBJ2-5, reads GAGVSQSPSNKVTEKGKDVELRCDPISGHTALYWYRQSLGQGLEFLIYFQGNSAPDKSGLPSDRFSAERTGGSVSTLTIQRTQQEDSAVYLCASSIAGGRETQYFGPGTRLLVL.

The sample holds a few counts of this clonotype. The genes are TRBV28 and TRBJ1-5; D unresolved. The CDR3 runs to 16 residues. With 2 bases removed from V and 7 bases from J, the gap between germline ends came to 18 bases. CDR1 is MDHEN and CDR2 is SYDVKM in the germline V gene. Here the CDR3 reads CASSLIKGGFRQPQHF. DNA of the CDR3: TGTGCCAGCAGTTTAATTAAGGGTGGATTTAGGCAGCCCCAGCATTTT.

This clonotype occurred once. The CDR3 DNA is TGTGCCAGCAGCCTATCCTACAAGCAGTACTTC. Amino acid sequence: CASSLSYKQYF. This chain links TRBV7-9 with TRBJ2-4; D is uncertain. The V gene's germline CDR1 is SEHNR and CDR2 FQNEAQ (reference sequence). The length of the CDR3 is 11 residues. Between the trimmed V and J ends, which lost 5 bases and 13 bases, there was a span of 12 bases.

DNA for the CDR3: TGTGCCAGCAGTCGAAAATTCTCCTACAATGAGCAGTACTTC. This sequence encodes CASSRKFSYNEQYF. The V and J genes are TRBV28 and TRBJ2-7; unclear D gene. Trimming took 5 bases from V and 7 from J, leaving 18 bases between them. Germline V CDR1 and CDR2: MDHEN, SYDVKM. There are 14 residues in the CDR3. Based on the CDR3 plus reference TRBV28 and TRBJ2-7, the full variable domain is DVKVTQSSRYLVKRTGEKVFLECVQDMDHENMFWYRQDPGLGLRLIYFSYDVKMKEKGDIPEGYSVSREKKERFSLILESASTNQTSMYLCASSRKFSYNEQYFGPGTRLTVT.

The chain has TRBV7-2 and TRBJ2-5, with D uncertain. TRBJ2-7 explains the end of the DNA better; the J call may be wrong. The length of the CDR3 is 15 residues. Germline-derived CDR1 and CDR2 are SGHTA and FQGNSA. The DNA of the CDR3 is TGTGCCAGCAGCTTAAGTAGTGTGGCCTACTACGAGCAGTACTTC. This sequence encodes CASSLSSVAYYEQYF.

As regards this clonotype: A much larger clone is a single base away; this may be a read error. This chain links TRBV29-1 with TRBJ1-6; weak D call: TRBD1 (5 bases). Per germline, CDR1 SQVTM and CDR2 ANQGSEA. This CDR3 comprises 13 residues. CDR3 nucleotide sequence: TGCAGCGTACAGGCAGGGCGAGGTTCACCCCCCCACTTT. This gives the protein CSVQAGRGSPPHF. The full variable domain, in which reference TRBV29-1 and TRBJ1-6 provide the parts outside the CDR3, is SAVISQKPSRDICQRGTSLTIQCQVDSQVTMMFWYRQQPGQSLTLIATANQGSEATYESGFVIDKFPISRPNLTFSTLTVSNMSPEDSSIYLCSVQAGRGSPPHFGNGTRLTVT.

This rearrangement joins TRBV5-6 to TRBJ1-4; D remains ambiguous. Germline V lookup: CDR1 SGHDT, CDR2 YYEEEE. The germline V and J ends were trimmed by 1 base and 7 bases, with 14 bases remaining between them. The CDR3 length is 15 residues. Written as DNA, the CDR3 is TGTGCCAGCAGCTTGCAGAGGAGAGATGGTGAAAAACTGTTTTTT. This codes for CASSLQRRDGEKLFF.

The chain uses TRBV6-5 and TRBJ2-2, with TRBD2 matching 9 bases. In germline, CDR1 is MNHEY, CDR2 SVGAGI. The CDR3 length is 16 residues. V was clipped by 2 bases and J by 5 bases; unmatched bases: 6. CDR3 coding DNA: TGTGCCAGCAGTTACGGGTTAGCGGGAGTAACCGGGGAGCTGTTTTTT. This encodes CASSYGLAGVTGELFF.

This clonotype was seen a handful of times. The chain is built from TRBV20-1 and TRBJ2-7, with D tentatively TRBD2 (5 bases). Germline values: CDR1 DFQATT, CDR2 SNEGSKA (reference sequence). With 6 bases removed from V and 3 bases from J, the gap between germline ends came to 21 bases. This CDR3 region has 15 residues. The CDR3 DNA reads as TGCAGTGCCCCAACCGAATCCGGGGATTACTACGAGCAGTACTTC. This sequence encodes CSAPTESGDYYEQYF.

A remark on this clonotype: It may be a read error: a sequence one base away is much more abundant. V and J are TRBV10-3 and TRBJ2-1, with D possibly TRBD2 on 5 matching bases. This CDR3 has 17 residues. Germline V gives CDR1 ENHRY, CDR2 SYGVKD. CDR3 region: CATSEWLSGKGDNEQFF. The CDR3 DNA is TGTGCCACCAGTGAGTGGCTTTCGGGAAAGGGCGACAATGAGCAGTTCTTC.

J is TRBJ2-7 and V is TRBV27; D possibly corresponds to TRBD2 (7 bases). The V gene lost 0 bases and the J gene lost 3 bases, with 18 bases spanning the gap. CDR3 length equals 17 residues. Looked up from germline, CDR1 is MNHEY and CDR2 is SMNVEV (reference sequence). The CDR3 nucleotides read TGTGCCAGCAGTTTATCGATTCGGCCGGGGGGCAACTACGAGCAGTACTTC. This translates into CASSLSIRPGGNYEQYF.

This clonotype turned up a few times. This chain connects TRBV4-3 to TRBJ2-4, with a tentative D call TRBD1 (5 bases). The CDR3 totals 17 residues. Trimming shortened V by 0 bases and J by 6 bases, and 18 bases separated the two germline ends. Germline V gene sequence: CDR1 LGHNA, CDR2 YSLEER. CDR3 amino acids: CASSQDRSENRRNIQYF. For the CDR3, the DNA is TGCGCCAGCAGCCAAGATAGGTCGGAAAACAGGCGAAACATTCAGTACTTC.

V and J are TRBV12-3 or TRBV12-4 and TRBJ2-3; 11 positions agree with TRBD2. V gave up 4 bases and J gave up 2 bases; unmatched junction bases: 17. The CDR3 loop spans 20 amino acids. In DNA, the CDR3 is TGTGCCAGCAGTTCCGACCACGGTCCCGGACTAGCGGGCTACACAGATACGCAGTATTTT. This encodes CASSSDHGPGLAGYTDTQYF.

This chain connects TRBV7-2 to TRBJ1-5; D uncertain. V dropped 1 base and J dropped 9 bases, with 13 bases sitting between them. This CDR3 spans 14 amino acids. Germline V lookup: CDR1 SGHTA, CDR2 FQGNSA. This chain's CDR3 is CASSLVEVASPQHF. CDR3 DNA: TGTGCCAGCAGCTTAGTGGAGGTGGCGTCGCCCCAGCATTTT.

For this clonotype: At one of its ends the junction is not consistent with the germline gene, which may arise from a read error. The chain combines TRBV5-1 with TRBJ2-1; 8 bases fit TRBD1. The CDR3 length is 15 residues. Looked up from germline, CDR1 is SGHRS and CDR2 is YFSETQ. CDR3 region: CASSLAGGSYDEQFF. The CDR3 region has the DNA TGCGCCAGCAGCTTAGCAGGGGGCTCCTACGATGAGCAGTTCTTC.

This clonotype was seen more than once but under ten times. This chain joins TRBV9 and TRBJ2-5; 13 bases agree with TRBD2. Per the germline V gene, CDR1 is SGDLS and CDR2 is YYNGEE. The V segment lost 3 bases and the J segment 4 bases; nucleotides outside the gene matches: 6. The CDR3 is 16 residues long. CDR3 sequence reads: CASSEPGLAGVETQYF. The CDR3 DNA reads TGTGCCAGCAGCGAACCCGGACTAGCGGGAGTAGAGACCCAGTACTTC.

This chain joins TRBV6-2 or TRBV6-3 and TRBJ2-7; unclear D gene. The V and J ends lost 1 base and 6 bases respectively, with 10 bases between them. The CDR3 spans 13 residues. Per germline, CDR1 MNHEY and CDR2 SVGEGT. CDR3 sequence: CASSYYGPGEQYF. The CDR3 nucleotides are TGTGCCAGCAGTTACTACGGCCCGGGCGAGCAGTACTTC.

This clonotype was observed a few times. The chain links TRBV6-4 to TRBJ2-3; 7 bases line up with TRBD2. CDR1 is MRHNA, CDR2 SNTAGT, per germline. The CDR3 consists of 17 residues. The ends lost 2 bases at V and 1 base at J; junction bases unmatched: 9. CDR3 loop: CASSDDLAGAGTDTQYF. As DNA, the CDR3 is TGTGCCAGCAGTGACGACCTTGCGGGAGCGGGCACAGATACGCAGTATTTT.

The chain has TRBV14 and TRBJ2-1, with D tentatively TRBD2 (6 bases). The J call may be incorrect, as the DNA end agrees better with TRBJ2-7. The CDR3 runs 15 residues. Germline values: CDR1 SGHDN, CDR2 FVKESK. The CDR3: CASSPHGSRYNEQYF. In nucleotides, the CDR3 is TGTGCCAGCAGCCCCCACGGGAGTCGGTACAATGAGCAGTACTTC.

This clonotype was observed at least ten times. The gene calls are TRBV27 and TRBJ2-1, with 7 positions matching TRBD2. The CDR3 covers 14 residues. The V segment lost 3 bases and the J segment 5 bases; nucleotides outside the gene matches: 4. Germline V gene lookup returns CDR1 MNHEY and CDR2 SMNVEV (reference sequence). DNA of the CDR3: TGTGCCAGCAGTTTTGCTAGCGGTGACAATGAGCAGTTCTTC. It is translated as CASSFASGDNEQFF.